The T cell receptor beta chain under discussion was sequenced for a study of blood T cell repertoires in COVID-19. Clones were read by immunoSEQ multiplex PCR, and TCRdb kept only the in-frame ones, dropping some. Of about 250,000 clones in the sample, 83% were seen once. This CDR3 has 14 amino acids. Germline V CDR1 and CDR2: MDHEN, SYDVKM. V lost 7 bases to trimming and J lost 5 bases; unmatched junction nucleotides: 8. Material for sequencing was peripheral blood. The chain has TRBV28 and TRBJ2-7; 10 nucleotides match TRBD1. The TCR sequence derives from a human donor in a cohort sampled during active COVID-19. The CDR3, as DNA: TGTGCCAGCACTTCCGGGACAGGGGTACACGAGCAGTACTTC. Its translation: CASTSGTGVHEQYF.